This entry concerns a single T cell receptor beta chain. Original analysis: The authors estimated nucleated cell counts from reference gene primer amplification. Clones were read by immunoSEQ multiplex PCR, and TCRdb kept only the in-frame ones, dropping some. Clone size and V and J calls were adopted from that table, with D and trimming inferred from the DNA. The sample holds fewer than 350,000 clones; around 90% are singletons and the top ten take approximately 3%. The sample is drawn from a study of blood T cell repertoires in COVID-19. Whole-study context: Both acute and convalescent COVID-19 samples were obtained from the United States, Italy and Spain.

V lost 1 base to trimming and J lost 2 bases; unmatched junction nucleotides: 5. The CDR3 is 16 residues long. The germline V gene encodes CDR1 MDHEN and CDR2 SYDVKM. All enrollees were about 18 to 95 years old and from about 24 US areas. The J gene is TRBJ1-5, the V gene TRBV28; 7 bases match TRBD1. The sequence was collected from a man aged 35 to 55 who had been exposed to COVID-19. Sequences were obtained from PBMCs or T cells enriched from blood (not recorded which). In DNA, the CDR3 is TGTGCCAGCAGTTTATCGGCAGGACAGGGCAATCAGCCCCAGCATTTT. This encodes CASSLSAGQGNQPQHF.